The 11 T cell receptor beta chains below were found in one sample sequenced in a study of response to subunit inactivated influenza vaccine. TCRdb called the RT-PCR reads again in MiXCR, with one record for every CDR3 protein. The sample consists of under 550,000 distinct CDR3 sequences, around 8% of them appearing once. The sample here was PBMCs from blood, taken roughly 24 months after vaccination. Every receptor here comes from a man in his fifties or sixties who received an inactivated influenza vaccine.

The V and J genes are TRBV3-1 and TRBJ1-6, with unresolved D. The V end lost 0 bases, the J end lost 13 bases, and 10 bases lay between the germline ends. The germline V gene encodes CDR1 LGHDT and CDR2 YNNKEL (reference sequence). This CDR3 contains 13 residues. The CDR3 coding sequence is TGTGCCAGCAGCCAAGAGCCGGGTTCTCCCCTCCACTTT. It specifies CASSQEPGSPLHF.

V usage is TRBV10-2 and J usage is TRBJ2-2; the D is unclear. Germline loops: CDR1 WSHSY, CDR2 SAAADI. This CDR3 is built from 15 residues. V was trimmed by 4 bases and J by 2 bases, leaving 11 bases between them. The CDR3 DNA is TGCGCCAGCAGTGCGTCCTCCCCTAACACCGGGGAGCTGTTTTTT. Its translation: CASSASSPNTGELFF.

The chain joins TRBV12-3 or TRBV12-4 to TRBJ2-1, with 10 bases fitting TRBD1. This CDR3 is 18 amino acids long. J was trimmed by 3 bases and V by 6 bases; bases with no gene match: 14. CDR3 loop: CASSRRGPDRGDYNEQFF. In DNA, the CDR3 is TGTGCCAGCAGCCGTAGGGGGCCGGACAGGGGGGACTACAATGAGCAGTTCTTC.

V usage is TRBV20-1 and J usage is TRBJ2-7; TRBD1 might be the D (6 bases). Per the germline V gene, CDR1 is DFQATT and CDR2 is SNEGSKA (reference sequence). The V end was cut by 6 bases, the J end by 5 bases, with 20 bases between. CDR3 length: 14 residues. The CDR3 sequence: CSALDSQGLDEQYF. Written as DNA, the CDR3 is TGCAGTGCCCTGGACAGTCAAGGGTTGGACGAGCAGTACTTC.

Many counts were recorded for this clonotype. The chain has TRBV10-3 and TRBJ2-5; 9 nucleotides line up with TRBD2. In germline, CDR1 is ENHRY, CDR2 SYGVKD. Unmatched junction bases numbered 5, after V lost 3 bases and J lost 6 bases. This CDR3 comprises 14 residues. CDR3 residues: CAISDPLAGKTQYF. CDR3 coding DNA: TGTGCCATCAGTGACCCCCTAGCGGGGAAGACCCAGTACTTC.

This clonotype was picked up many times. V usage is TRBV7-2 and J usage is TRBJ2-3, with unresolved D. The CDR3 spans 14 residues. Trimming took 1 base from V and 0 from J, leaving 5 bases between them. The V gene's germline CDR1 is SGHTA and CDR2 FQGNSA. The chain's CDR3 is CASSLGDSTDTQYF. The CDR3 DNA reads TGTGCCAGCAGCTTAGGAGATAGCACAGATACGCAGTATTTT.

This clonotype has just a few counts. V gene TRBV9 combines with J gene TRBJ2-3; D remains ambiguous. Deletions cut 4 bases from V and 6 bases from J, with 18 bases between. The CDR3 totals 15 residues. The V gene's germline CDR1 is SGDLS and CDR2 YYNGEE. CDR3 bases: TGTGCCAGCAGCCCCCATCGGGCCCCCGCGGATACGCAGTATTTT. It yields the protein CASSPHRAPADTQYF.

The chain has TRBV4-3 and TRBJ2-5; D may match TRBD1 or TRBD2 (5 bases each). CDR3 length: 15 residues. Germline CDR1 LGHNA, CDR2 YSLEER. V was shortened by 0 bases and J by 7 bases, with 15 bases between the two germline ends. The CDR3 DNA reads as TGCGCCAGCAGCCAAGACACCTCCGGGGCCGGGACCCAGTACTTC. Translation gives CASSQDTSGAGTQYF.

The rearrangement uses TRBV5-1 and TRBJ2-2; D tentatively reads TRBD1 or TRBD2 (5 bases each). V was trimmed by 4 bases and J by 5 bases, leaving 15 bases between them. The CDR3 runs to 15 residues. CDR1 and CDR2 from the germline V gene are SGHRS and YFSETQ. The CDR3, as DNA: TGCGCCAGCAGCATCCGGGACGGTGGAACCGGGGAGCTGTTTTTT. Its translation is CASSIRDGGTGELFF.

This clonotype was seen only a few times. J is TRBJ2-3 and V is TRBV6-1; D might be TRBD1 (6 bases). The CDR3 is 15 residues long. Germline V gene sequence: CDR1 MNHNS, CDR2 SASEGT. The V and J ends lost 4 bases and 0 bases respectively, with 11 bases between them. CDR3 in DNA: TGTGCCAGCAGTGTAACAGGGATTAGCACAGATACGCAGTATTTT. Translation gives CASSVTGISTDTQYF.

This CDR3 is CASSQGDRGGTEAFF. The CDR3 bases are TGCGCCAGCAGCCAAGGGGACAGGGGGGGCACTGAAGCTTTCTTT. The rearrangement joins TRBV4-3 to TRBJ1-1, with 11 bases lining up with TRBD1. CDR3 size: 15 residues. From germline, CDR1 is LGHNA and CDR2 YSLEER. Trimming took 1 base from V and 4 from J; bases not matched to a gene: 2.